This T cell receptor beta chain was found in a study of tumor-infiltrating lymphocytes in oesophageal squamous cell carcinoma. CDR1 is MDHEN, CDR2 SYDVKM, per germline. The CDR3 extends over 14 amino acids. The ends were cut back, 4 bases at V and 5 bases at J, with 12 bases in the middle. TCRdb re-analysed the PCR reads in MiXCR, keeping a single row per CDR3 protein. Seen here are about 24,000 distinct CDR3 sequences, 30% to 40% observed once, and the top ten hold under 30%. This chain uses TRBV28 with TRBJ2-1; D remains ambiguous. The material sequenced was esophageal tumor tissue. The receptor was isolated from a male donor with esophageal squamous cell carcinoma. CDR3 nucleotide sequence: TGTGCCAGCAGTTCCCCACTACTCGACAATGAGCAGTTCTTC. Protein sequence: CASSSPLLDNEQFF. The entire variable domain, with the rest obtained from reference TRBV28 and TRBJ2-1, is as follows: DVKVTQSSRYLVKRTGEKVFLECVQDMDHENMFWYRQDPGLGLRLIYFSYDVKMKEKGDIPEGYSVSREKKERFSLILESASTNQTSMYLCASSSPLLDNEQFFGPGTRLTVL.